This T cell receptor beta chain comes out of a study of control samples from healthy donors and cancer patients. Here immunoSEQ multiplex PCR was the method, and the copy in TCRdb shows in-frame clones only, minus some. The data show around 150,000 clones, about 94% seen once. Germline values: CDR1 LGHDT, CDR2 YNNKEL (reference sequence). The V end was cut by 1 base, the J end by 7 bases, with 11 bases between. The CDR3 loop spans 15 amino acids. The origin of this receptor is a woman aged 35 to 49 in good health. The rearrangement uses TRBV3-1 (or the pseudogene TRBV3-2) and TRBJ2-6; D is unresolved. The material sequenced was blood. The CDR3 loop reads CASSQGPSVANVLTF. The DNA for the CDR3 is TGTGCCAGCAGCCAAGGGCCCTCTGTCGCCAACGTCCTGACTTTC.